This T cell receptor beta chain was obtained from a study of vaccination and CD4 T cells after COVID-19. Study as a whole: Control cultures were supplied with a CEFX pool, an HIV-1 Nef pool, or no peptide at all.

Treatment given: 10-day PBMC culture with coronavirus spike peptide pools or control peptides (ViraFEST assay). The unexposed donor gave CD4+ T cells before the COVID-19 pandemic (2011-2018). This clonotype has more than one count but fewer than ten. As yet, its antigen is unknown. At the Johns Hopkins FTIC core, DNA taken from cultured CD4+ T cells was sequenced by way of the Oncomine TCR Beta short-read assay. After culture, CD4+ T cells served as the source for genomic DNA extraction. TCRdb re-called the PCR reads with MiXCR, one entry per CDR3 protein. The sample lists roughly 7,000 distinct CDR3 sequences; approximately 34% were seen once. The source of this sequence is a human donor in good health. The sample was CD4+ T cells from blood, cultured in vitro.

The CDR3: CAISEAGQYTEAFF. The CDR3, as DNA: TGTGCCATCAGTGAGGCCGGACAGTACACTGAAGCTTTCTTT. The V gene is TRBV10-3, the J gene TRBJ1-1; tentative D call: TRBD1 (6 bases). The germline V gene encodes CDR1 ENHRY and CDR2 SYGVKD. With 2 bases removed from V and 3 bases from J, the gap between germline ends came to 10 bases. The CDR3 is 14 residues long.